This TCR beta chain was profiled in a study of blood T cells in healthy people across ages. The sample holds a few counts of this clonotype. A second PCR, run for roughly 7 to 12 cycles, used a sample-barcoded 5' primer plus a J-beta primer mix. TCRdb analysed the 5' RACE reads with MiXCR anew, one entry per CDR3 protein. The sample has about 1.4 million distinct CDR3 sequences; 45% to 70% are singletons. Germline trimming cut 6 bases from V and 6 bases from J; bases unmatched to any gene: 17. Per the germline V gene, CDR1 is MNHEY and CDR2 is SMNVEV (reference sequence). The CDR3 covers 18 residues. The TCR originated in a man aged 18 to 35 in good health. The sample comprised blood. V is TRBV27 and J is TRBJ1-6, with TRBD1 matching 7 bases. The CDR3 bases are TGTGCCAGCAGCCGACCTCGGGACAGCCCTGACTTTAATTCACCCCTCCACTTT. It yields the protein CASSRPRDSPDFNSPLHF.